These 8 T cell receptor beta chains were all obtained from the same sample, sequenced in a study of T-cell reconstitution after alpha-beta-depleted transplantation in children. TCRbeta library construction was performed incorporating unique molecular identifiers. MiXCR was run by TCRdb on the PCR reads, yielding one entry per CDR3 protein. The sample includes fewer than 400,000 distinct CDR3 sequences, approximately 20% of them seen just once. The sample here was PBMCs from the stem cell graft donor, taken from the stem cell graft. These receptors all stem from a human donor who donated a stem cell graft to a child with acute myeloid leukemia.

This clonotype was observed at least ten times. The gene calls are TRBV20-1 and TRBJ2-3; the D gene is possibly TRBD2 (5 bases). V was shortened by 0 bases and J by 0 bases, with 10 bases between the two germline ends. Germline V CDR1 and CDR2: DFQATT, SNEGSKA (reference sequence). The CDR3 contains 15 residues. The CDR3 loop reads CSARDPRGSTDTQYF. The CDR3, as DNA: TGCAGTGCTAGAGACCCCCGCGGGAGCACAGATACGCAGTATTTT.

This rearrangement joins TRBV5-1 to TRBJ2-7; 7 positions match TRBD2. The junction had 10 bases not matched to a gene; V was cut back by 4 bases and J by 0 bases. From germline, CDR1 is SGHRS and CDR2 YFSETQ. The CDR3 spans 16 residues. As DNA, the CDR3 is TGCGCCAGCAGCGACCCTTGGCGGGGGAGCTCCTACGAGCAGTACTTC. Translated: CASSDPWRGSSYEQYF.

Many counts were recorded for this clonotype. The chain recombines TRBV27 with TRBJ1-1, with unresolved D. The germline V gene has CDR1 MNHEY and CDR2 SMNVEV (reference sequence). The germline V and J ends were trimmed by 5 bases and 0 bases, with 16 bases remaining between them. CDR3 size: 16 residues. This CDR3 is CASSPSPKRLNTEAFF. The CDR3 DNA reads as TGTGCCAGCAGTCCAAGCCCGAAGAGACTGAACACTGAAGCTTTCTTT.

The CDR3 loop reads CASSVEGVTGELFF. In DNA, the CDR3 is TGTGCCAGCAGCGTAGAGGGAGTCACCGGGGAGCTGTTTTTT. The V gene is TRBV9, the J gene TRBJ2-2, with a possible D match to TRBD2 (5 bases). The CDR3 covers 14 residues. Trimming removed 0 bases at V and 4 bases at J, with 7 bases between. Germline V lookup: CDR1 SGDLS, CDR2 YYNGEE.

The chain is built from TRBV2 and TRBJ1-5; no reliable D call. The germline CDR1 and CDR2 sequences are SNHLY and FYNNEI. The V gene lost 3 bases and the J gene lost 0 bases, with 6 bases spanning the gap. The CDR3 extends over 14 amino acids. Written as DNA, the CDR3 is TGTGCCAGCAGTGAGAGCTTTAGCAATCAGCCCCAGCATTTT. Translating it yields CASSESFSNQPQHF.

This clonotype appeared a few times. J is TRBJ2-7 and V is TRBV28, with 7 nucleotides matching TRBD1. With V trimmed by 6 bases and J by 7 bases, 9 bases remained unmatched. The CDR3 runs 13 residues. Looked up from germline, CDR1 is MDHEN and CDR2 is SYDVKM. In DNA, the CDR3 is TGTGCCAGCAGCCTAGAGGGGGCTTGGGAGCAGTACTTC. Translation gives CASSLEGAWEQYF. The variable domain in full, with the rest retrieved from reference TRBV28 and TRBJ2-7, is DVKVTQSSRYLVKRTGEKVFLECVQDMDHENMFWYRQDPGLGLRLIYFSYDVKMKEKGDIPEGYSVSREKKERFSLILESASTNQTSMYLCASSLEGAWEQYFGPGTRLTVT.

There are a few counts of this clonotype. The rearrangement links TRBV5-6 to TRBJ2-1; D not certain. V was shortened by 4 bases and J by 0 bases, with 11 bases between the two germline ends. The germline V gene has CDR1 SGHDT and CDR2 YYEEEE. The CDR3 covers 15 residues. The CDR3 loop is CASSRLEISYNEQFF. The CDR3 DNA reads TGTGCCAGCAGCCGATTGGAGATCTCCTACAATGAGCAGTTCTTC.

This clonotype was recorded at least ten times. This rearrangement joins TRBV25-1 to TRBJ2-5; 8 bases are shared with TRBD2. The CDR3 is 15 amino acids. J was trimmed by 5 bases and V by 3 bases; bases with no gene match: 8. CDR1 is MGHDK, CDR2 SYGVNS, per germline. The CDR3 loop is CASSDGLAVKETQYF. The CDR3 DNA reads TGTGCCAGCAGTGACGGACTAGCTGTCAAGGAGACCCAGTACTTC.